This T cell receptor beta chain originates from a study of CD8 T cells in ankylosing spondylitis. TCRdb redid the calling of the 5' RACE reads with MiXCR, one entry per CDR3 protein. The profile shows 250,000 to 300,000 distinct CDR3 sequences, 20% of them singletons. CDR3 length: 13 amino acids. CDR1 and CDR2 (germline): WSHSY, SAAADI. V lost 7 bases and J lost 2, with 11 bases in between. Source material: blood, either unsorted or a sorted T cell fraction (not recorded which). The rearrangement links TRBV10-2 to TRBJ1-2, with unresolved D. The receptor's source is a male donor with ankylosing spondylitis or in good health (not recorded which). The CDR3 nucleotides are TGCGCCAGCATGGAAGGGCGCAACTATGGCTACACCTTC. Translation: CASMEGRNYGYTF.